The text below deals with one TCR beta chain. This entry belongs to a study of T cell changes during pregnancy in multiple sclerosis. The assay was immunoSEQ multiplex PCR, and TCRdb's table has in-frame clones only and misses some. The data hold about 73,000 clones, with about 92% observed a single time. The sample consisted of peripheral blood, taken in the third trimester of pregnancy. The TCR sequence derives from a female donor in good health, enrolled as a control in a pregnancy study.

As DNA, the CDR3 is TGTGCCAGCACTCAGACGGGGGACACTGAAGCTTTCTTT. The encoded protein is CASTQTGDTEAFF. This chain links TRBV28 with TRBJ1-1; tentative D call: TRBD1 (5 bases). V was clipped by 7 bases and J by 3 bases, with 12 bases between them. The germline V gene has CDR1 MDHEN and CDR2 SYDVKM. The CDR3 is 13 amino acids.